The 11 T cell receptor beta chains reported below all come from one sample, sequenced in a study of immune heterogeneity within non-small cell lung tumors. With 600 ng used per sample, the template was genomic DNA from bulk tumor. Multiple widely separated biopsies were taken from each primary tumor at surgery. Curative surgery was performed on patients who had untreated, newly diagnosed non-small cell lung cancer. TCR beta CDR3 was amplified by multiplex PCR using 32 V and 13 J primers. MiXCR, run by TCRdb on the multiplex PCR reads, gives a single entry per CDR3 protein. The sample gives around 4,700 distinct CDR3 sequences, approximately 22% of which show up once; approximately 11% is in the top ten. The specimen sequenced was lung tumor tissue. The receptors come from a man aged 55 to 69 with non-small cell lung cancer.

This clonotype appeared a few times. The chain recombines TRBV29-1 with TRBJ2-7, with D tentatively TRBD1 (5 bases). Germline V gene data show CDR1 as SQVTM and CDR2 as ANQGSEA. Trimming took off 7 bases at V and 2 bases at J, with 12 bases between the two ends. CDR3 size: 12 residues. The DNA for the CDR3 is TGCAGCGCCCAGACAGCTCCCTACGAGCAGTACTTC. Protein: CSAQTAPYEQYF.

This clonotype was seen more than once but under ten times. The chain combines TRBV5-1 with TRBJ2-2; D is ambiguous. Germline values: CDR1 SGHRS, CDR2 YFSETQ. V lost 1 base and J lost 2, with 9 bases in between. The CDR3 is made up of 15 amino acids. The CDR3 protein is CASSLLAFNTGELFF. In DNA, the CDR3 is TGCGCCAGCAGCTTGCTCGCGTTTAACACCGGGGAGCTGTTTTTT. Full variable domain (rest looked up from reference TRBV5-1 and TRBJ2-2): KAGVTQTPRYLIKTRGQQVTLSCSPISGHRSVSWYQQTPGQGLQFLFEYFSETQRNKGNFPGRFSGRQFSNSRSEMNVSTLELGDSALYLCASSLLAFNTGELFFGEGSRLTVL.

This clonotype has only a few counts. The chain recombines TRBV14 with TRBJ1-1; D gene uncertain. This CDR3 comprises 11 residues. Germline V gene data show CDR1 as SGHDN and CDR2 as FVKESK. Trimming left V 1 base short and J 4 bases short, with 1 base between. CDR3 loop: CASSQVTEAFF. For the CDR3, the DNA is TGTGCCAGCAGCCAAGTCACTGAAGCTTTCTTT.

The chain is built from TRBV24-1 and TRBJ2-5; 8 bases agree with TRBD2. Germline V lookup: CDR1 KGHDR, CDR2 SFDVKD. With 4 bases clipped from V and 5 bases from J, the junction kept 11 bases outside the gene matches. The CDR3 totals 16 residues. The chain's CDR3 is CATSDTGGATRETQYF. The CDR3 DNA reads TGTGCCACCAGTGACACGGGGGGGGCCACACGGGAGACCCAGTACTTC.

As regards this clonotype: One end of the junction does not line up with germline, which may come from a read error. The chain has TRBV11-3 and TRBJ2-2; D may be TRBD1 (6 bases). Germline V gene sequence: CDR1 SGHNT, CDR2 YENEEA. CDR3 length equals 15 residues. The CDR3 reads CSSSLGGRYTGELFF. The CDR3 nucleotides read TGTTCCAGCAGCTTAGGGGGACGGTACACCGGGGAGCTGTTTTTT.

Concerning this clonotype: At one boundary the junction diverges from the germline segment, which might be a read error. The V gene is TRBV6-2 or TRBV6-3, the J gene TRBJ1-6, with D maybe TRBD1 (5 bases). Germline-derived CDR1 and CDR2 are MNHEY and SVGEGT. This CDR3 contains 15 residues. The CDR3 DNA sequence: TGTGCCAGCAGTGACTCCGGGGGGTCTAATTCACCCCTCCACTTT. Protein product: CASSDSGGSNSPLHF.

This clonotype counts as medium-sized. The chain combines TRBV30 with TRBJ2-7; 9 bases match TRBD1. CDR3 size: 15 residues. V was pared by 3 bases and J by 7 bases, with 13 bases of the junction left unmatched. From germline, CDR1 is GTSNPN and CDR2 SVGIG (reference sequence). CDR3 sequence reads: CAWRDYRDRALEQYF. The CDR3 coding sequence is TGTGCCTGGAGGGACTACCGGGACAGGGCTTTGGAGCAGTACTTC.

The genes are TRBV6-2 or TRBV6-3 and TRBJ2-1; D is uncertain. Germline CDR1 MNHEY, CDR2 SVGEGT. V was shortened by 5 bases and J by 4 bases, with 12 bases between the two germline ends. The CDR3 spans 14 residues. The CDR3 coding sequence is TGTGCCAGCAGTCTCCGACGCCCGTACAATGAGCAGTTCTTC. It specifies CASSLRRPYNEQFF.

This clonotype was detected only a few times. The chain recombines TRBV5-6 with TRBJ1-4, with TRBD1 matching 9 bases. The CDR3 length is 14 residues. V lost 3 bases to trimming and J lost 6 bases; unmatched junction nucleotides: 3. Looked up from germline, CDR1 is SGHDT and CDR2 is YYEEEE. The CDR3 nucleotides read TGTGCCAGCAGCTGGACAGGGGCGGATGAAAAACTGTTTTTT. Protein sequence: CASSWTGADEKLFF.

The gene calls are TRBV7-3 and TRBJ2-5; D is perhaps TRBD1 or TRBD2 (7 bases each). Germline CDR1 is SGHTA and CDR2 is FQGTGA. The CDR3 sequence is 14 residues long. V lost 3 bases, J lost 4 bases, and 12 bases lay in between. The chain's CDR3 is CASSLTGRGETQYF. DNA of the CDR3: TGTGCCAGCAGCTTGACAGGGAGGGGAGAGACCCAGTACTTC.

This clonotype was observed a handful of times. The chain uses TRBV19 and TRBJ1-4, with 10 bases lining up with TRBD1. The J segment lost 4 bases and the V segment lost 7 bases, leaving 3 bases of the junction unmatched. Per the germline V gene, CDR1 is LNHDA and CDR2 is SQIVND (reference sequence). The CDR3 extends over 14 amino acids. The CDR3 bases are TGTGCCAGTACCGGGGACAGGGGTAATGAAAAACTGTTTTTT. Translated, it gives CASTGDRGNEKLFF. Together with reference TRBV19 and TRBJ1-4, the CDR3 gives the full variable domain: DGGITQSPKYLFRKEGQNVTLSCEQNLNHDAMYWYRQDPGQGLRLIYYSQIVNDFQKGDIAEGYSVSREKKESFPLTVTSAQKNPTAFYLCASTGDRGNEKLFFGSGTQLSVL.